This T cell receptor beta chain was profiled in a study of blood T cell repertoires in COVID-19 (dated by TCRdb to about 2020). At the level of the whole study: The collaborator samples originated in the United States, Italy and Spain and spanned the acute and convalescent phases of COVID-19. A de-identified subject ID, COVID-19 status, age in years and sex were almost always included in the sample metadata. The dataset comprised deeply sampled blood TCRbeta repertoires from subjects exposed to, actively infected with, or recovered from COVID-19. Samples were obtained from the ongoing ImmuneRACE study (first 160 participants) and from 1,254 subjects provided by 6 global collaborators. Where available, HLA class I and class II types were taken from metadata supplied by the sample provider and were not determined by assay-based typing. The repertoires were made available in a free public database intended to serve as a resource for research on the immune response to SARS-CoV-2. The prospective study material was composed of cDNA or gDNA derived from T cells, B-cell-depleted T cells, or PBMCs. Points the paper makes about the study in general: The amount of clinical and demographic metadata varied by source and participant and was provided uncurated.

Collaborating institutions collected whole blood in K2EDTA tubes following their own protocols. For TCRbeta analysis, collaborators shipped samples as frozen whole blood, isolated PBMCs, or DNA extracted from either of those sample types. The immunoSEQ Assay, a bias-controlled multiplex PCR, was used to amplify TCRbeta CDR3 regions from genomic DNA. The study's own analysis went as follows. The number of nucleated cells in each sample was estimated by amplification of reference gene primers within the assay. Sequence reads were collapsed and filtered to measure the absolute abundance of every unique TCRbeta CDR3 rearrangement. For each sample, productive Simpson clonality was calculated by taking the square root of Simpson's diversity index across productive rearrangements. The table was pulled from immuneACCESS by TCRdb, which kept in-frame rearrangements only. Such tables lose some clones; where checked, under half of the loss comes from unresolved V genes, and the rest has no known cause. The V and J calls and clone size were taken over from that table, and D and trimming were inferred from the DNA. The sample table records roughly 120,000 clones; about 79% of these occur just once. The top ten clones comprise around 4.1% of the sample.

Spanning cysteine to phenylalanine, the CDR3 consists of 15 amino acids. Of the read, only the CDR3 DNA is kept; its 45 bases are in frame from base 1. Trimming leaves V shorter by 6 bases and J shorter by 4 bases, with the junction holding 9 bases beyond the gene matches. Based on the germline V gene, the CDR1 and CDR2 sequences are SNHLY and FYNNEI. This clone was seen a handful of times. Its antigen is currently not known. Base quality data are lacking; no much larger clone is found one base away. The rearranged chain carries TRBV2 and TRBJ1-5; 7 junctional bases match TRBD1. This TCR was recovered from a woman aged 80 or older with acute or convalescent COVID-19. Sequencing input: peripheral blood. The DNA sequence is TGTGCCAGCAGCAAACGACAGGGATGGAATCAGCCCCAGCATTTT. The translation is CASSKRQGWNQPQHF.